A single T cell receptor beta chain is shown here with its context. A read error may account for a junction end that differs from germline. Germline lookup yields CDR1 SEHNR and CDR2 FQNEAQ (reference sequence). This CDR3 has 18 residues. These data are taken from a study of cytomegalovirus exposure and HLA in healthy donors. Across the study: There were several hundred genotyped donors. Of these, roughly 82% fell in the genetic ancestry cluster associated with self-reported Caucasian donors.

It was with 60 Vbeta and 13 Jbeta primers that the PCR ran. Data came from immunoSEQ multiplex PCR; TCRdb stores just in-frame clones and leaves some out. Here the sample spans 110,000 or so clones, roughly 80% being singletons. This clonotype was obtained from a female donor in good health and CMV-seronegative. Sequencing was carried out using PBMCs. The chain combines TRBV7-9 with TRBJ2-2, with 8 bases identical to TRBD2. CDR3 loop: CSSSSLRGGLPSNGELFF. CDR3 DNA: TGTTCCAGCAGCTCCCTTCGGGGGGGCCTTCCTTCTAACGGGGAGCTGTTTTTT.